This T cell receptor (beta chain) is from a study of T-cell memory formation after mild COVID-19. Study conclusions and caveats: Certain responding clones were present in pre-infection memory, suggesting participation of cross-reactive memory. The main location of contracting CD4+ clones was CM and EM, and that of contracting CD8+ clones was EMRA.

TCRdb processed the 5' RACE reads anew with MiXCR; each CDR3 protein has one entry. The sample consists of around 310,000 distinct CDR3 sequences, roughly 20% of them appearing once. Germline V gene lookup returns CDR1 ENHRY and CDR2 SYGVKD. Trimming removed 0 bases from V and 1 base from J, with 13 bases in between. The CDR3 totals 16 residues. As to this clonotype: What it recognizes is unknown.

This clonotype was obtained from a man aged 18 to 29 who had mild COVID-19 (a few samples of this study predate the infection). Cell type and time point are not known. The sample taken for sequencing was PBMCs or a T cell subset sorted from them (not recorded which). The gene calls are TRBV10-3 and TRBJ2-7; D is undetermined. The CDR3 DNA reads as TGTGCCATCAGTGAGTCCAGTATTCCCGGTTCCTACGAGCAGTACGTC. Encoded protein: CAISESSIPGSYEQYV.